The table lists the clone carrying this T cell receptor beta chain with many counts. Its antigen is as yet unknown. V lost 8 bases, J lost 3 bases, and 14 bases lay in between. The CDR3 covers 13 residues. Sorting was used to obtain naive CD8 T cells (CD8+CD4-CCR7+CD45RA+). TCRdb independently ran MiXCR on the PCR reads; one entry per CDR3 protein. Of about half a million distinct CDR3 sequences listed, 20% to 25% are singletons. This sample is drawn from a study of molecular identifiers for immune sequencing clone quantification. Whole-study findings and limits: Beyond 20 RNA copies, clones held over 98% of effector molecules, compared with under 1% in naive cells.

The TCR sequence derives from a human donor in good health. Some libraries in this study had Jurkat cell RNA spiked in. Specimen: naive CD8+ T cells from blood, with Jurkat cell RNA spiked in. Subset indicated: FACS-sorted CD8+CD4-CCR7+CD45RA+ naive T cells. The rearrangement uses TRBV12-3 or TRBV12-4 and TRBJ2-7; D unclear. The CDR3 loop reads CASGPVDGYEQYF. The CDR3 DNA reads TGTGCCAGCGGGCCTGTGGACGGCTACGAGCAGTACTTC.